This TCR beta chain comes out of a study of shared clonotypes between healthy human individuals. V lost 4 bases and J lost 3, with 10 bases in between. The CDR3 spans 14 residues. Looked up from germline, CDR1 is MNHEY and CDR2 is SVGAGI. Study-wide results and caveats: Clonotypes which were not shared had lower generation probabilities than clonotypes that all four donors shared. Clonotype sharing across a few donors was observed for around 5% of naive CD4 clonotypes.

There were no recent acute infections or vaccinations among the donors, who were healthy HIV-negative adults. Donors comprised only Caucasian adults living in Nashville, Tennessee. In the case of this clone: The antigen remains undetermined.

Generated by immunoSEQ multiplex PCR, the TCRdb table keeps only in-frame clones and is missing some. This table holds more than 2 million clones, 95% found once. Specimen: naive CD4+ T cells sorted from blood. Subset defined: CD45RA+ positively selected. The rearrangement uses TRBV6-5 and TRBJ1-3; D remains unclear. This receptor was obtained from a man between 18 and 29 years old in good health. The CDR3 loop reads CASSFGSRGNTIYF. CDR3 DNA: TGTGCCAGCAGTTTCGGTTCTCGTGGAAACACCATATATTTT.